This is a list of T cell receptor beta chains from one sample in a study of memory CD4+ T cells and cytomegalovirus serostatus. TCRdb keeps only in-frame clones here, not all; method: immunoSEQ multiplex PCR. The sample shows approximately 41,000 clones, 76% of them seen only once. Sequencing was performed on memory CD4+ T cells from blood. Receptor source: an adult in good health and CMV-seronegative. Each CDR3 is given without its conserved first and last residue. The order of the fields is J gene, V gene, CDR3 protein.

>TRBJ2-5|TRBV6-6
ASSLGLQETQY
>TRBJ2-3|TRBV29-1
SVEAGGVDTQY
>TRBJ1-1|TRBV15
ATSRDGRNTEAF
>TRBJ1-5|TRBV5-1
ASSSDLDQPQH
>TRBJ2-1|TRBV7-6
ASSLVGLAGWEQF
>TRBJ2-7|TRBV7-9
ASSSTTGGEQY
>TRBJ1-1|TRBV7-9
ASSFLNGGLAEAF
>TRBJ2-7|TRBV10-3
AISPQAGDPSEQY
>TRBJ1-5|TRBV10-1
ASSQGSNQPQH
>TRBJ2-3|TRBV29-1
SARQGGGTDTQY
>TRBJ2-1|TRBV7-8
ASRAGIGGRDNEQF
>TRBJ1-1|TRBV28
ASSRPGTGNTEAF
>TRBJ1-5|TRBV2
ATGGGNQPQH
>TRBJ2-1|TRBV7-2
ASSPRTSGAYNEQF
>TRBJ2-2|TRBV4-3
ASSQDGRLNTGELF
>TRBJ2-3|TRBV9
ASSSRQGPTDTQY
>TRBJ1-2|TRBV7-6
ASSLGTGEYGYT
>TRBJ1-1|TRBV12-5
ASGLEENTEAF
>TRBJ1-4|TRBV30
AWRTRNEKLF
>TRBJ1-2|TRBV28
ASSSTGGNYGYT
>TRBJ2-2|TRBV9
ASSVGGSLTGELF
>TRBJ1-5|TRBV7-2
ASSFTTGGPNQPQH
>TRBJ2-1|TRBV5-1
ASSIGQGNFDEQF
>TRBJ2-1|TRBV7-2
ASSLLTSGRSRAYNEQF
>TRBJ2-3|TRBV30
AWSKGMTDTQY
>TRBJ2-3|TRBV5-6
ASSLDFTADTQY
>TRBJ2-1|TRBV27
ASKQDYGEQF
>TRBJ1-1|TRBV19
ASSGGGNEAF
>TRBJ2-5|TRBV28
ASSPGTGTEETQY
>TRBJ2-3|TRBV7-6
ASSLTSGTYTDTQY
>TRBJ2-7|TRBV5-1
ASSLAGRTTYEQY
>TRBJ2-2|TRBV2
ASSETTVDTGELF
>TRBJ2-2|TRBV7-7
ASSPGRRDWDLLNTGELF
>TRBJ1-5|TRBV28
ASSRGGNQPQH
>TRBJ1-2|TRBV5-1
ASSLGQGDGYT
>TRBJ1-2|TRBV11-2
ASSQGLEGFYGYT
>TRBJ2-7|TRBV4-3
ASSQDYTGAQY
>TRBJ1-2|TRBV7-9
ASSLGSPLGEDGYT
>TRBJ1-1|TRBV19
ASTTKMNTEAF
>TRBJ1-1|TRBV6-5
ASSYSLASGTEAF
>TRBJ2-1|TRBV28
ASSLFSRRNEQF
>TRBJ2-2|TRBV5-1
ASSFNTGELF
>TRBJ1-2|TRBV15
ATSRDLSFGYGYT
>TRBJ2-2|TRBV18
ASSFGQGADTGELF
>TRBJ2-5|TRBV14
ASSQDSGGETQY
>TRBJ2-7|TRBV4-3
ASSQDTSGAPPGEQY
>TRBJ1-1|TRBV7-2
ASSLAANTEAF
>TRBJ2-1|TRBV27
ASRGLVGSSYNEQF
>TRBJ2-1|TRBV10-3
AISGALGEGDNEQF